The 29 T cell receptor beta chains given below trace back to one sample, sequenced in a study of blood T cells in healthy people across ages (dated by TCRdb to the mid-2010s). Libraries were constructed by 5' RACE. Reads for this sample came from an Illumina HiSeq 2500. A second PCR of about 7 to 12 cycles was run with a J-beta primer mix and a sample-barcoded 5' primer. The public reads were run again by TCRdb, first through fastp at Q25 and then through MiXCR, and only productive beta chains were kept. When rows share a CDR3 protein, they turn into one entry using the most common DNA and genes. Present in this sample are roughly 1,000,000 distinct CDR3 sequences, approximately 26% of which were seen just once. Less than 0.85% of the sample is held by the ten biggest clonotypes. The same data also went into a second study, on T cells of mothers and their children.

The sequenced sample was blood. The source is a girl aged 2-15 years in good health.

This clonotype was seen more than once but under ten times. This chain uses TRBV6-1 with TRBJ2-1; D is undetermined. The germline gives CDR1 MNHNS, CDR2 SASEGT. The V and J ends lost 2 bases and 8 bases respectively, with 7 bases between them. This CDR3 has 12 amino acids. CDR3 residues: CASSEIVDEQFF. CDR3 DNA sequence: TGTGCCAGCAGTGAAATCGTGGATGAGCAGTTCTTC.

This clonotype was observed a handful of times. The genes are TRBV5-6 and TRBJ1-1; D perhaps matches TRBD1 (5 bases). Germline lookup yields CDR1 SGHDT and CDR2 YYEEEE. Trimming removed 0 bases at V and 5 bases at J, with 14 bases between. This CDR3 has 15 amino acids. The CDR3 reads CASSLGLGRDTEAFF. The CDR3 DNA reads TGTGCCAGCAGCTTGGGTCTGGGGCGAGATACTGAAGCTTTCTTT. Full variable domain (remainder filled in from reference TRBV5-6 and TRBJ1-1): DAGVTQSPTHLIKTRGQQVTLRCSPKSGHDTVSWYQQALGQGPQFIFQYYEEEERQRGNFPDRFSGHQFPNYSSELNVNALLLGDSALYLCASSLGLGRDTEAFFGQGTRLTVV.

The chain's CDR3 is CASGPGTVRGEPQHF. The CDR3 region has the DNA TGTGCCAGTGGTCCCGGGACAGTGCGTGGGGAGCCCCAGCATTTT. The chain has TRBV27 and TRBJ1-5; 7 positions agree with TRBD1. The trim removed 9 bases at V and 8 bases at J, leaving 16 bases unmatched. This CDR3 is 15 amino acids long. Germline lookup yields CDR1 MNHEY and CDR2 SMNVEV (reference sequence).

This chain's CDR3 is CSARVGTGANNEQFF. The CDR3 coding sequence is TGCAGTGCTAGAGTCGGGACAGGGGCAAACAATGAGCAGTTCTTC. The V call is TRBV20-1, the J call TRBJ2-5; TRBD1 matches 10 bases. TRBJ2-1 matches the DNA end more closely, so the J call is doubtful. Germline V gene lookup returns CDR1 DFQATT and CDR2 SNEGSKA (reference sequence). CDR3 length: 15 amino acids.

This clonotype was counted between two and nine times. The V gene is TRBV13, the J gene TRBJ2-5; no reliable D call. Trimming took 5 bases from V and 4 from J, leaving 11 bases between them. This CDR3 contains 13 residues. Looked up from germline, CDR1 is PRHDT and CDR2 is FYEKMQ (reference sequence). The CDR3 is CASSQNERETQYF. In nucleotides, the CDR3 is TGTGCCAGCAGCCAGAATGAACGAGAGACCCAGTACTTC. The full variable domain, its missing parts supplied by reference TRBV13 and TRBJ2-5, is AAGVIQSPRHLIKEKRETATLKCYPIPRHDTVYWYQQGPGQDPQFLISFYEKMQSDKGSIPDRFSAQQFSDYHSELNMSSLELGDSALYFCASSQNERETQYFGPGTRLLVL.

This sequence joins TRBV11-2 and TRBJ2-2; 11 bases agree with TRBD1. The junction had 2 bases not matched to a gene; V was cut back by 3 bases and J by 5 bases. The CDR3 consists of 15 residues. From germline, CDR1 is SGHAT and CDR2 FQNNGV. CDR3 nucleotide sequence: TGTGCCAGCAGCTTGGACAGGGGGCGTACCGGGGAGCTGTTTTTT. The encoded protein is CASSLDRGRTGELFF.

The gene calls are TRBV7-2 and TRBJ2-4; TRBD1 is a possible D gene (5 bases). The V gene's germline CDR1 is SGHTA and CDR2 FQGNSA. The germline V and J ends were trimmed by 8 bases and 2 bases, with 10 bases remaining between them. The CDR3 has 13 residues. CDR3 amino acids: CASRRVPKNIQYF. Written as DNA, the CDR3 is TGTGCCAGCCGCAGGGTCCCCAAAAACATTCAGTACTTC.

This clonotype was observed a few times. The chain recombines TRBV28 with TRBJ1-5; D is unclear. Trimming cost V 6 bases and J 9 bases, with 18 bases left between them. The CDR3 is 14 residues long. The germline V gene has CDR1 MDHEN and CDR2 SYDVKM. The CDR3 spells CASSKAGWSWPQHF. In nucleotides, the CDR3 is TGTGCCAGCAGCAAGGCGGGGTGGAGTTGGCCCCAGCATTTT.

The V gene is TRBV28, the J gene TRBJ2-7; possible D gene TRBD1, 6 bases. CDR1 is MDHEN and CDR2 is SYDVKM in the germline V gene. This CDR3 has 15 residues. V shed 5 bases and J shed 6 bases, with 20 bases lying between them. Here the CDR3 reads CASSPPQGTRSEQYF. For the CDR3, the DNA is TGTGCCAGCAGTCCCCCACAGGGAACAAGGTCCGAGCAGTACTTC.

The table lists this clonotype with a few counts. The chain combines TRBV20-1 with TRBJ2-7; D is ambiguous. CDR1 is DFQATT, CDR2 SNEGSKA, per germline (reference sequence). V shed 6 bases and J shed 0 bases, with 15 bases lying between them. The CDR3 covers 14 residues. The CDR3 DNA reads as TGCAGTGCCCCCATGGTGGACCTCTCCTACGAGCAGTACTTC. This translates into CSAPMVDLSYEQYF.

This clonotype was seen only a few times. The chain joins TRBV20-1 to TRBJ2-5, with TRBD1 identical over 9 bases. With 7 bases clipped from V and 2 bases from J, the junction kept 11 bases outside the gene matches. CDR1 DFQATT and CDR2 SNEGSKA come from the germline V gene (reference sequence). The CDR3 runs 15 residues. In nucleotides, the CDR3 is TGCAGTGGCGGACAGGGGCCCCTCCGTCAAGAGACCCAGTACTTC. This sequence encodes CSGGQGPLRQETQYF.

This clonotype has more than one count but fewer than ten. The chain uses TRBV4-2 and TRBJ2-3; D gene unclear. V gave up 8 bases and J gave up 2 bases, with 14 bases separating them. From germline, CDR1 is LGHNA and CDR2 YNFKEQ. CDR3 size: 14 residues. The CDR3 nucleotides are TGTGCCAGCCTAGATGAAGGAAACACAGATACGCAGTATTTT. It codes for CASLDEGNTDTQYF.

The V call is TRBV27, the J call TRBJ1-2, with D tentatively TRBD1 (6 bases). Trimming stripped 3 bases from V and 4 bases from J, with 12 bases between. The CDR3 is 14 amino acids. Germline V lookup: CDR1 MNHEY, CDR2 SMNVEV (reference sequence). The CDR3 DNA sequence: TGTGCCAGCAGTTTCGCGGGCAGGGGCTATGGCTACACCTTC. This gives the protein CASSFAGRGYGYTF.

V usage is TRBV12-3 or TRBV12-4 and J usage is TRBJ2-7; TRBD1 aligns across 10 bases. This CDR3 contains 15 residues. The trim removed 5 bases at V and 4 bases at J, leaving 8 bases unmatched. The CDR3 DNA follows: TGTGCCAGCAGTACTGCGGGACAGGGGAATTACGAGCAGTACTTC. Amino acids: CASSTAGQGNYEQYF.

The chain joins TRBV7-9 to TRBJ2-5; weak D call: TRBD1 (5 bases). The end of the DNA fits TRBJ2-1 better, so the J call may be wrong. The CDR3 contains 14 residues. Germline CDR1 reads SEHNR; CDR2 reads FQNEAQ (reference sequence). The CDR3 loop is CASSLSSGRNEQFF. The CDR3 DNA reads TGTGCCAGCAGCTTATCATCAGGGCGAAATGAGCAGTTCTTC.

The V and J genes are TRBV9 and TRBJ2-2; D remains ambiguous. Germline CDR1 is SGDLS and CDR2 is YYNGEE. The CDR3 spans 14 residues. V shed 2 bases and J shed 6 bases, with 11 bases lying between them. The DNA of the CDR3 is TGTGCCAGCAGCGTTACATCCCCGTCCGGGGAGCTGTTTTTT. Protein sequence: CASSVTSPSGELFF.

This clonotype was counted a few times. This rearrangement joins TRBV29-1 to TRBJ1-5, with unresolved D. Germline V gene lookup returns CDR1 SQVTM and CDR2 ANQGSEA. The CDR3 extends over 13 amino acids. The V and J ends lost 5 bases and 4 bases respectively, with 12 bases between them. This CDR3 is CSVWTDYNQPQHF. Here the CDR3 DNA reads TGCAGCGTTTGGACGGACTATAATCAGCCCCAGCATTTT.

The sample holds a few counts of this clonotype. The chain couples TRBV7-9 to TRBJ2-1; 7 bases line up with TRBD2. The J call is doubtful: the DNA matches TRBJ2-5 better. The germline gives CDR1 SEHNR, CDR2 FQNEAQ (reference sequence). The CDR3 runs to 14 residues. The CDR3 bases are TGTGCCAGCAGCTTCCGGGACTATATCGAGACCCAGTACTTC. Translated, it gives CASSFRDYIETQYF.

V and J are TRBV15 and TRBJ2-3; unclear D gene. V shed 0 bases and J shed 6 bases, with 7 bases lying between them. This CDR3 is built from 13 residues. Germline V lookup: CDR1 LNHNV, CDR2 YYDKDF (reference sequence). The CDR3 loop reads CATSRDVGDTQYF. The CDR3 nucleotides read TGTGCCACCAGCAGAGATGTAGGGGATACGCAGTATTTT.

This clonotype came up once. The rearrangement links TRBV29-1 to TRBJ2-7; TRBD1 matches 7 bases. With 6 bases clipped from V and 3 bases from J, the junction kept 8 bases outside the gene matches. Germline-derived CDR1 and CDR2 are SQVTM and ANQGSEA. The CDR3 length is 13 residues. The CDR3 DNA is TGCAGCGTGTGCAGGGGGTACGGCTACGAGCAGTACTTC. Translating gives CSVCRGYGYEQYF.

This clonotype was seen a few times. The DNA for the CDR3 is TGCAGTGCTAGAACCGGAAGCACTGAAGCTTTCTTT. Translating gives CSARTGSTEAFF. The chain carries TRBV20-1 and TRBJ1-1; D call uncertain. Trimming took 2 bases from V and 4 from J, leaving 8 bases between them. CDR3 length: 12 residues. Germline loops: CDR1 DFQATT, CDR2 SNEGSKA (reference sequence).

V is TRBV19 and J is TRBJ2-1; D uncertain. Deletions cut 2 bases from V and 8 bases from J, with 7 bases between. The CDR3 spans 12 residues. From germline, CDR1 is LNHDA and CDR2 SQIVND (reference sequence). The CDR3: CASSINRDEQFF. CDR3 coding DNA: TGTGCCAGTAGTATAAATAGGGATGAGCAGTTCTTC.

This chain joins TRBV4-1 and TRBJ1-1; D call uncertain. The CDR3 length is 13 residues. Per the germline V gene, CDR1 is MGHRA and CDR2 is YSYEKL. V was shortened by 4 bases and J by 5 bases, with 11 bases between the two germline ends. The CDR3 nucleotides read TGCGCCAGCAGCCGCCGGGAGGAGACTGAAGCTTTCTTT. Protein product: CASSRREETEAFF.

This clonotype was seen more than once but under ten times. This rearrangement joins TRBV5-1 to TRBJ2-3; TRBD1 matches at 7 bases. Germline values: CDR1 SGHRS, CDR2 YFSETQ. Trimming cost V 2 bases and J 2 bases; bases outside gene matches: 2. The CDR3 is 14 residues long. CDR3 sequence reads: CASSLQGHTDTQYF. The CDR3 DNA reads as TGCGCCAGCAGCTTACAGGGGCACACAGATACGCAGTATTTT. The complete variable domain, with remaining parts taken from reference TRBV5-1 and TRBJ2-3, reads KAGVTQTPRYLIKTRGQQVTLSCSPISGHRSVSWYQQTPGQGLQFLFEYFSETQRNKGNFPGRFSGRQFSNSRSEMNVSTLELGDSALYLCASSLQGHTDTQYFGPGTRLTVL.

The rearrangement uses TRBV7-6 and TRBJ2-7; D is perhaps TRBD1 or TRBD2 (8 bases each). This CDR3 has 18 amino acids. V lost 0 bases and J lost 3, with 21 bases in between. Per germline, CDR1 SGHVS and CDR2 FNYEAQ. The CDR3 loop reads CASSLAVKLSGTGYEQYF. DNA for the CDR3: TGTGCCAGCAGCTTAGCTGTAAAGCTTAGCGGGACAGGCTACGAGCAGTACTTC. Full variable domain (missing parts from reference TRBV7-6 and TRBJ2-7): GAGVSQSPRYKVTKRGQDVALRCDPISGHVSLYWYRQALGQGPEFLTYFNYEAQQDKSGLPNDRFSAERPEGSISTLTIQRTEQRDSAMYRCASSLAVKLSGTGYEQYFGPGTRLTVT.

In its sample, this clonotype was seen many times. V usage is TRBV7-2 and J usage is TRBJ2-2, with 10 bases aligning to TRBD2. Germline CDR1 reads SGHTA; CDR2 reads FQGNSA. The CDR3 has 15 amino acids. Trimming took 2 bases from V and 4 from J; bases not matched to a gene: 1. This chain's CDR3 is CASSLTSGVTGELFF. In nucleotides, the CDR3 is TGTGCCAGCAGCTTAACTAGCGGGGTCACCGGGGAGCTGTTTTTT.

This clonotype was counted ten times or more. The chain joins TRBV29-1 to TRBJ2-1, with TRBD1 matching 7 bases. Germline CDR1 and CDR2: SQVTM and ANQGSEA. This CDR3 is built from 13 residues. Trimming at V came to 4 bases and at J to 7 bases, leaving 7 bases not matched to a gene. In nucleotides, the CDR3 is TGCAGCGTTGCCCCGACAGGGAGAAATGAGCAGTTCTTC. This encodes CSVAPTGRNEQFF.

The chain carries TRBV12-3 or TRBV12-4 and TRBJ1-6; TRBD1 might be the D (5 bases). The CDR3 totals 14 residues. The V gene lost 5 bases and the J gene lost 7 bases, with 12 bases spanning the gap. DNA of the CDR3: TGTGCCAGCAGTCTACAGGCGATCAATTCACCCCTCCACTTT. As protein: CASSLQAINSPLHF.

This rearrangement joins TRBV13 to TRBJ2-5, with D maybe TRBD1 (6 bases). The DNA end is more similar to TRBJ2-7, so the J call may be wrong. This CDR3 is 15 amino acids long. CDR1 and CDR2 (germline): PRHDT, FYEKMQ (reference sequence). CDR3 DNA: TGTGCCAGCAGCTTAGGTGCAGGGGTCCTCTACGAGCAGTACTTC. Its protein is CASSLGAGVLYEQYF.